The 12 T cell receptor beta chains listed next were all sequenced from one sample in a study of shared clonotypes between healthy human individuals. Sequencing was performed with immunoSEQ multiplex PCR; in TCRdb, only in-frame clones are kept and a portion is missing. The sample shows about 980,000 clones, 70% to 85% of them seen only once. Input material: memory CD4+ T cells sorted from blood. Subset: CD45RA-negative fraction. The source of these receptors is a man in his late teens or twenties in good health.

The V and J genes are TRBV7-8 and TRBJ2-5; D assignment may be TRBD1 or TRBD2 (5 bases each). Germline loops: CDR1 SGHVS, CDR2 FQNEAQ. Trimming cost V 7 bases and J 4 bases, with 19 bases left between them. This CDR3 has 15 residues. CDR3 protein: CASIPSGGLRETQYF. The CDR3 DNA follows: TGTGCCAGCATCCCAAGTGGGGGTCTGAGAGAGACCCAGTACTTC.

The V and J genes are TRBV6-5 and TRBJ1-2; the D gene is possibly TRBD1 (5 bases). The V gene's germline CDR1 is MNHEY and CDR2 SVGAGI. The CDR3 contains 15 residues. The ends were cut back, 2 bases at V and 11 bases at J, with 21 bases in the middle. The CDR3: CASSYRGGSSIGYTF. CDR3 coding DNA: TGTGCCAGCAGTTACCGTGGGGGATCATCGATTGGGTACACCTTC.

The chain uses TRBV4-1 and TRBJ2-1; TRBD2 might be the D (6 bases). CDR1 and CDR2 from the germline V gene are MGHRA and YSYEKL. V lost 0 bases and J lost 6, with 9 bases in between. CDR3 length: 14 amino acids. The CDR3 region is CASSQDPTSNEQFF. As DNA, the CDR3 is TGCGCCAGCAGCCAAGATCCGACTAGCAATGAGCAGTTCTTC.

The CDR3 nucleotides read TGTGCCACCAGCGAAGGTCGAAAGGGCGAGCAGTACTTC. It specifies CATSEGRKGEQYF. V gene TRBV15 combines with J gene TRBJ2-7; no reliable D call. Germline V lookup: CDR1 LNHNV, CDR2 YYDKDF (reference sequence). The ends were cut back, 5 bases at V and 6 bases at J, with 14 bases in the middle. The CDR3 has 13 residues.

The CDR3 region is CASSSGRVLNQPQHF. The CDR3 DNA reads TGTGCCAGCAGCTCCGGACGAGTACTCAATCAGCCCCAGCATTTT. The chain couples TRBV5-6 to TRBJ1-5; D unclear. V lost 3 bases and J 3 bases, leaving 13 bases between the germline ends. This CDR3 is built from 15 residues. The germline CDR1 and CDR2 sequences are SGHDT and YYEEEE.

The chain carries TRBV9 and TRBJ2-7; weak D call: TRBD1 (5 bases). This CDR3 has 14 residues. Germline V gives CDR1 SGDLS, CDR2 YYNGEE. V was pared by 1 base and J by 6 bases, with 14 bases between. In nucleotides, the CDR3 is TGTGCCAGCAGCGTAAGCCCAGGGCTGGGCGAGCAGTACTTC. Translated: CASSVSPGLGEQYF.

The chain couples TRBV7-6 to TRBJ2-3, with D possibly TRBD1 on 6 matching bases. The CDR3 has 14 residues. Trimming shortened V by 2 bases and J by 4 bases, and 10 bases separated the two germline ends. Germline loops: CDR1 SGHVS, CDR2 FNYEAQ. The CDR3 protein is CASSLTGTADTQYF. CDR3 in DNA: TGTGCCAGCAGCTTAACAGGGACCGCAGATACGCAGTATTTT.

A remark on this clone: At the DNA level, this CDR3 is encoded by other sequences in the same sample as well. This sequence joins TRBV7-3 and TRBJ2-7; D gene unclear. V dropped 1 base and J dropped 1 base, with 5 bases sitting between them. Germline values: CDR1 SGHTA, CDR2 FQGTGA. The CDR3 runs 13 residues. In nucleotides, the CDR3 is TGTGCCAGCAGCTTAAGTGGATCCTACGAGCAGTACTTC. As protein: CASSLSGSYEQYF.

This chain links TRBV7-2 with TRBJ2-4; a possible D gene is TRBD1 (6 bases). CDR1 and CDR2 from the germline V gene are SGHTA and FQGNSA. The CDR3 length is 15 residues. V was trimmed by 6 bases and J by 1 base, leaving 13 bases between them. CDR3 region: CASRTGTMAKNIQYF. DNA for the CDR3: TGTGCCAGCAGAACCGGGACAATGGCCAAAAACATTCAGTACTTC.

The chain has TRBV18 and TRBJ2-2; D gene ambiguous. V lost 3 bases and J lost 4, with 9 bases in between. The CDR3 is made up of 14 amino acids. The germline V gene has CDR1 KGHSH and CDR2 LQKENI. The DNA for the CDR3 is TGTGCCAGCTCACCTATCACAGTCACCGGGGAGCTGTTTTTT. The encoded protein is CASSPITVTGELFF. Filled out from reference TRBV18 and TRBJ2-2, the complete variable domain reads NAGVMQNPRHLVRRRGQEARLRCSPMKGHSHVYWYRQLPEEGLKFMVYLQKENIIDESGMPKERFSAEFPKEGPSILRIQQVVRGDSAAYFCASSPITVTGELFFGEGSRLTVL.

The rearrangement links TRBV7-6 to TRBJ2-2; a weak D match, TRBD2 (5 bases). There are 15 residues in the CDR3. Per germline, CDR1 SGHVS and CDR2 FNYEAQ. Trimming took 5 bases from V and 4 from J, leaving 14 bases between them. The CDR3 bases are TGTGCCAGCAGCCCCACCTTAGGACTCACCGGGGAGCTGTTTTTT. It is translated as CASSPTLGLTGELFF.

V is TRBV30 and J is TRBJ2-5, with D perhaps TRBD1 (5 bases). Germline loops: CDR1 GTSNPN, CDR2 SVGIG (reference sequence). The CDR3 totals 14 residues. Trimming took 1 base from V and 3 from J, leaving 12 bases between them. CDR3 amino acids: CAWSGGGAEETQYF. The DNA for the CDR3 is TGTGCCTGGAGTGGGGGCGGCGCTGAAGAGACCCAGTACTTC.